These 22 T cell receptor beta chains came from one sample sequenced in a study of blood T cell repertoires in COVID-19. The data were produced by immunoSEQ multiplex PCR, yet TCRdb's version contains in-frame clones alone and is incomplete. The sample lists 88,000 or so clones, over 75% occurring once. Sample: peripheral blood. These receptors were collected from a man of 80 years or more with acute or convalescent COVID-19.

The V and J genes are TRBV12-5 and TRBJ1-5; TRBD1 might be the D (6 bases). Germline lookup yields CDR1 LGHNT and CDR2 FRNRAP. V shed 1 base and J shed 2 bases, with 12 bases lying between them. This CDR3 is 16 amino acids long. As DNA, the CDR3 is TGTGCTAGTGGTTTGGACAGGGTAGGGGGCAATCAGCCCCAGCATTTT. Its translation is CASGLDRVGGNQPQHF.

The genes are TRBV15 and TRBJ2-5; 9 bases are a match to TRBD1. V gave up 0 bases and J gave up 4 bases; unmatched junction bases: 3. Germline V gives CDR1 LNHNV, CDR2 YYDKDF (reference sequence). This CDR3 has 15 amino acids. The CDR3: CATSRDRGQGETQYF. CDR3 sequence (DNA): TGTGCCACCAGCAGAGATAGGGGACAGGGAGAGACCCAGTACTTC. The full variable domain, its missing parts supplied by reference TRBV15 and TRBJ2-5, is DAMVIQNPRYQVTQFGKPVTLSCSQTLNHNVMYWYQQKSSQAPKLLFHYYDKDFNNEADTPDNFQSRRPNTSFCFLDIRSPGLGDTAMYLCATSRDRGQGETQYFGPGTRLLVL.

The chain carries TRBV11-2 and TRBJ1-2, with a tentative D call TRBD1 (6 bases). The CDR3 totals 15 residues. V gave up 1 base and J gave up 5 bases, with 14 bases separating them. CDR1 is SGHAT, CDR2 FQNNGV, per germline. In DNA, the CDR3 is TGTGCCAGCAGCTTAGGGCGTACAGGGCCTTATGGCTACACCTTC. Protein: CASSLGRTGPYGYTF. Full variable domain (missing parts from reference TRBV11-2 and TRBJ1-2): EAGVAQSPRYKIIEKRQSVAFWCNPISGHATLYWYQQILGQGPKLLIQFQNNGVVDDSQLPKDRFSAERLKGVDSTLKIQPAKLEDSAVYLCASSLGRTGPYGYTFGSGTRLTVV.

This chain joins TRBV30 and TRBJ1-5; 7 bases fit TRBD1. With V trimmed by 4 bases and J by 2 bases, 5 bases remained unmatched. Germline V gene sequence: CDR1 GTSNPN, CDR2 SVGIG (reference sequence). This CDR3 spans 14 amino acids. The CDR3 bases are TGTGCCTGGACGCGGGACAGAGGCAATCAGCCCCAGCATTTT. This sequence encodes CAWTRDRGNQPQHF.

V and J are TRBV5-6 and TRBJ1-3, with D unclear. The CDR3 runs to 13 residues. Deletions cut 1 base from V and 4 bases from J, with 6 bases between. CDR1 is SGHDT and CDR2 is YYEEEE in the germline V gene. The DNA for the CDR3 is TGTGCCAGCAGCTTGTTGGAGGGAAACACCATATATTTT. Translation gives CASSLLEGNTIYF.

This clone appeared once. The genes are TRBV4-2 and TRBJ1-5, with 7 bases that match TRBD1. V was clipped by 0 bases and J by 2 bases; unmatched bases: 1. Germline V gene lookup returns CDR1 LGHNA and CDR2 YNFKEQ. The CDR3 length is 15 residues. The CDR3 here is CASSQETGRNQPQHF. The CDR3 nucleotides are TGTGCCAGCAGCCAAGAGACAGGGCGCAATCAGCCCCAGCATTTT.

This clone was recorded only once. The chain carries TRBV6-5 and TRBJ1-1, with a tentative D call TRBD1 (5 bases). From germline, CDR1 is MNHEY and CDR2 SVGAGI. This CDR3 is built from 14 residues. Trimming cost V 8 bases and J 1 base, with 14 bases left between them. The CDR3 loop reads CASSNHQGNTEAFF. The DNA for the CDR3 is TGTGCCAGCTCCAACCACCAGGGGAACACTGAAGCTTTCTTT.

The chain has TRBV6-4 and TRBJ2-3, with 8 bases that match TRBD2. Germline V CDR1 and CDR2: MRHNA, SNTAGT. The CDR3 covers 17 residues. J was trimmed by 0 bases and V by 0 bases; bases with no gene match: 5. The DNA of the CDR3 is TGTGCCAGCAGTGACTCCGGGGCTAGCGGGAGCACAGATACGCAGTATTTT. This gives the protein CASSDSGASGSTDTQYF.

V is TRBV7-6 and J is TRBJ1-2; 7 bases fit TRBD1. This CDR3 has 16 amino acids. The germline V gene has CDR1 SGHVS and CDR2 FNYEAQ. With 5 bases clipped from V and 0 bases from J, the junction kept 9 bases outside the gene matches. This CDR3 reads CASSPGTATSNYGYTF. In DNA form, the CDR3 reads TGTGCCAGCAGCCCCGGGACAGCTACTTCTAACTATGGCTACACCTTC.

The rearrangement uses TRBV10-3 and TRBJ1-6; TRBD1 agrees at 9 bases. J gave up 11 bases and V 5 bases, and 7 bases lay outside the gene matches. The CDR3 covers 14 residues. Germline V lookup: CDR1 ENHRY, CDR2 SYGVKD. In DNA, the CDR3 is TGTGCCATCAGTAAACGACAGGGGGATACACCCCTCCACTTT. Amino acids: CAISKRQGDTPLHF.

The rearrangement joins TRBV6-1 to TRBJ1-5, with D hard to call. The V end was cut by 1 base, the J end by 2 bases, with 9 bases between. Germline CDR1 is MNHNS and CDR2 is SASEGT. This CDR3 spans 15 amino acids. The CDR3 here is CASSEGRQGNQPQHF. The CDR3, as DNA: TGTGCCAGCAGTGAAGGGAGGCAGGGCAATCAGCCCCAGCATTTT.

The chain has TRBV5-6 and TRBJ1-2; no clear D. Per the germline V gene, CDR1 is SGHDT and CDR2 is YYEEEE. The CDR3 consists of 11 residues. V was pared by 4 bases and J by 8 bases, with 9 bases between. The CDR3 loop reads CASSTPGGYTF. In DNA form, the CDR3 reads TGTGCCAGCAGCACGCCGGGAGGCTACACCTTC.

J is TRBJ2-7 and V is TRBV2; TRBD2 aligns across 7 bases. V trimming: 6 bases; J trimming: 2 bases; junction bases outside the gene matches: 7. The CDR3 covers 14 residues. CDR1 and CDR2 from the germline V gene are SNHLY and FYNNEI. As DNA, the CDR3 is TGTGCCAGCAGGAACCTAGCGGCCACCTACGAGCAGTACTTC. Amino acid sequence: CASRNLAATYEQYF.

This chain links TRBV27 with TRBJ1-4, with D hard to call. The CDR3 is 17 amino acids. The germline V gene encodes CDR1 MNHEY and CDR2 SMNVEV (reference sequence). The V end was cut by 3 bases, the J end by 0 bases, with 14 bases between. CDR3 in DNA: TGTGCCAGCAGTTTGTTTATGGCCCCTGCAACTAATGAAAAACTGTTTTTT. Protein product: CASSLFMAPATNEKLFF.

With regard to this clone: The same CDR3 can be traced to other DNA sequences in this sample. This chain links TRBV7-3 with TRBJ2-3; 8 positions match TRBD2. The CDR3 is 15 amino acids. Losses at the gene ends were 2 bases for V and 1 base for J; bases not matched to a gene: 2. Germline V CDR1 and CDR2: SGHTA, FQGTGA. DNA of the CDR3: TGTGCCAGCAGCTTACGGCGGGGGGGCACAGATACGCAGTATTTT. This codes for CASSLRRGGTDTQYF.

In DNA form, the CDR3 reads TGTGCCTGGAGTAAACAGGGGGGGGCCTCAGATACGCAGTATTTT. As protein: CAWSKQGGASDTQYF. The V call is TRBV30, the J call TRBJ2-3; possible D gene TRBD1, 8 bases. This CDR3 spans 15 amino acids. V lost 2 bases to trimming and J lost 4 bases, with 16 bases between them. CDR1 is GTSNPN and CDR2 is SVGIG in the germline V gene (reference sequence).

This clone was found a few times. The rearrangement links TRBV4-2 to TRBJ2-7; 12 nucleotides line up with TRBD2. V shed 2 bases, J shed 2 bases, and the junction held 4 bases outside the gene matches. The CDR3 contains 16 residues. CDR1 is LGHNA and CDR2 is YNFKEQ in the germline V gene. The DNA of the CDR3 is TGTGCCAGCAGCCAATCCACTAGCGGGGGGACCTACGAGCAGTACTTC. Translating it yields CASSQSTSGGTYEQYF.

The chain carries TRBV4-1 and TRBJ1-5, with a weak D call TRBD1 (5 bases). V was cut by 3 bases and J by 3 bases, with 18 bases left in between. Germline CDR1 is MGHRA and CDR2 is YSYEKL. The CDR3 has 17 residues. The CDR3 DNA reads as TGCGCCAGCAGCCACCCCAAAGAGACAGTCCTCAATCAGCCCCAGCATTTT. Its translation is CASSHPKETVLNQPQHF.

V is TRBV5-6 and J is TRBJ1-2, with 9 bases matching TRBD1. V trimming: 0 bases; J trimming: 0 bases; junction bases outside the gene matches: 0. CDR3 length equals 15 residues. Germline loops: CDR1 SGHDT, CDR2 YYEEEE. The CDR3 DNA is TGTGCCAGCAGCTTGGGGGACAGGGCTAACTATGGCTACACCTTC. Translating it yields CASSLGDRANYGYTF.

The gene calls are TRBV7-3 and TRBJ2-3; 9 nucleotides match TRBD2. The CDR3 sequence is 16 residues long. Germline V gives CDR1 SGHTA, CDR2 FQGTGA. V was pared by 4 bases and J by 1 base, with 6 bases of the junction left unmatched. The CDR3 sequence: CASSSVSGGRTDTQYF. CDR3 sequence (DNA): TGTGCCAGCAGCTCTGTTAGCGGGGGCCGCACAGATACGCAGTATTTT.

DNA for the CDR3: TGTGCCAGCAGTTATGCATCAGGGGGGTCCTACGAGCAGTACTTC. Its protein product is CASSYASGGSYEQYF. The rearrangement joins TRBV6-5 to TRBJ2-7; tentatively, D is TRBD1 (7 bases). The V end lost 3 bases, the J end lost 1 base, and 13 bases lay between the germline ends. Germline lookup yields CDR1 MNHEY and CDR2 SVGAGI. There are 15 residues in the CDR3.

CDR3 DNA sequence: TGCGCCAGCAGGGAGGGAGAGACTGAAGCTTTCTTT. This translates into CASREGETEAFF. The chain uses TRBV5-1 and TRBJ1-1; D is ambiguous. Trimming left V 5 bases short and J 5 bases short, with 10 bases between. The CDR3 is 12 amino acids. The germline V gene has CDR1 SGHRS and CDR2 YFSETQ.